This T cell receptor (beta chain) emerged from a study of control samples from healthy donors and cancer patients (dated by TCRdb to 2018 to 2020). For CDR1 and CDR2, the germline V gene lists SGHDT and YYEEEE. The CDR3 holds 15 amino acids from the cysteine to the phenylalanine. Only the CDR3 portion is preserved as DNA: 45 bases, with reading frame beginning at the first base. V was cut back by 2 bases and J by 11 bases, leaving a gap of 19 bases between them. The receptor library was made with the immunoSEQ multiplex PCR assay. As stored in TCRdb, this immuneACCESS dataset retains in-frame rearrangements with V and J assigned. A fraction of the clones does not appear; measured against another copy, unresolved V genes explain less than half of the discrepancy, and the remainder lacks a known reason. Across this sample there are about 180,000 clones, with over 85% seen only once. The leading ten clones occupy roughly 1.5% of the sample.

As concerns this clone: Its antigen remains unidentified. No much larger clone exists at a distance of one base, and base qualities are not known.

This receptor chain uses TRBV5-6 and TRBJ2-2; the D gene assignment is ambiguous. Sequencing was carried out using blood. The source is a man aged 25 to 40 in good health. The CDR3 here reads CASSFSGRLGLELFF. The DNA sequence reads TGTGCCAGCAGCTTCTCCGGCAGGCTAGGGCTCGAGCTGTTTTTT.